The 20 T cell receptor beta chains given below trace back to one sample, sequenced in a study of T cell repertoires in cytomegalovirus infection. TCRdb called the reads again in MiXCR, with one record for every CDR3 protein. The table records about 250,000 distinct CDR3 sequences, approximately 15% of them present only once. The material sequenced was CD8+ T cells from PBMCs. Source of these receptors: a human donor in good health (CMV status not recorded). Some clones in this sample may be carry-over from other donors' samples.

This clonotype was observed at least ten times. This sequence joins TRBV7-8 and TRBJ1-1; D is uncertain. Germline values: CDR1 SGHVS, CDR2 FQNEAQ. The CDR3 is 16 amino acids. Trimming took 1 base from V and 3 from J, leaving 15 bases between them. CDR3 loop: CASSLGSAVTDTEAFF. CDR3 nucleotides: TGTGCCAGCAGCTTAGGGTCGGCCGTGACGGACACTGAAGCTTTCTTT.

This clonotype was seen many times. This chain joins TRBV25-1 and TRBJ2-5; D assignment may be TRBD1 or TRBD2 (6 bases each). The CDR3 extends over 17 amino acids. Between the trimmed V and J ends, which lost 2 bases and 0 bases, there was a span of 16 bases. Germline V gene lookup returns CDR1 MGHDK and CDR2 SYGVNS. CDR3 region: CASSEVGGHGYQETQYF. CDR3 sequence (DNA): TGTGCCAGCAGTGAAGTCGGGGGACACGGGTACCAAGAGACCCAGTACTTC. Together with reference TRBV25-1 and TRBJ2-5, the CDR3 gives the full variable domain: EADIYQTPRYLVIGTGKKITLECSQTMGHDKMYWYQQDPGMELHLIHYSYGVNSTEKGDLSSESTVSRIRTEHFPLTLESARPSHTSQYLCASSEVGGHGYQETQYFGPGTRLLVL.

This clonotype was seen many times. V gene TRBV7-8 combines with J gene TRBJ1-6, with D perhaps matching TRBD1 (5 bases). Per germline, CDR1 SGHVS and CDR2 FQNEAQ. Trimming removed 5 bases at V and 7 bases at J, with 15 bases between. CDR3 length equals 15 residues. CDR3 sequence: CASSLDSGGNSPLHF. CDR3 coding DNA: TGTGCCAGCAGCCTAGACAGTGGAGGAAATTCACCCCTCCACTTT.

This clonotype was seen a few times. The J gene is TRBJ1-1, the V gene TRBV10-3; D is uncertain. CDR3 length equals 12 residues. The germline V gene encodes CDR1 ENHRY and CDR2 SYGVKD. The germline V and J ends were trimmed by 7 bases and 1 base, with 7 bases remaining between them. CDR3 bases: TGTGCCATCACCGAGGGGAACACTGAAGCTTTCTTT. As protein: CAITEGNTEAFF.

This clonotype was picked up a small number of times. This chain links TRBV12-3 or TRBV12-4 with TRBJ2-4, with 9 bases identical to TRBD1. This CDR3 has 15 residues. V was pared by 5 bases and J by 7 bases, with 9 bases of the junction left unmatched. The CDR3 loop reads CASSNTGTGFNIQYF. The CDR3 region has the DNA TGTGCCAGCAGTAACACCGGGACAGGGTTCAACATTCAGTACTTC.

The chain uses TRBV12-3 or TRBV12-4 and TRBJ1-1, with D maybe TRBD1 (6 bases). The V gene lost 5 bases and the J gene lost 4 bases, with 11 bases spanning the gap. The CDR3 is 13 residues long. CDR3 sequence: CASSVTGTTEAFF. The CDR3 nucleotides read TGTGCCAGCAGTGTTACAGGGACCACTGAAGCTTTCTTT.

This clonotype was seen only a few times. This chain connects TRBV15 to TRBJ1-6; D unresolved. This CDR3 has 17 residues. With 5 bases removed from V and 7 bases from J, the gap between germline ends came to 21 bases. Per germline, CDR1 LNHNV and CDR2 YYDKDF (reference sequence). The DNA for the CDR3 is TGTGCCACCAGCGCTACTATGCTACAGTCTCTAAATTCACCCCTCCACTTT. Its translation is CATSATMLQSLNSPLHF.

This clonotype was found many times. The chain couples TRBV4-1 to TRBJ1-2; tentative D call: TRBD1 (5 bases). The CDR3 covers 15 residues. The V end lost 1 base, the J end lost 3 bases, and 12 bases lay between the germline ends. Germline values: CDR1 MGHRA, CDR2 YSYEKL. CDR3 nucleotides: TGCGCCAGCAGCCAAGTTCCAACAGGTGACTATGGCTACACCTTC. Translating it yields CASSQVPTGDYGYTF.

This clonotype came up a few times. The chain combines TRBV2 with TRBJ2-7; D perhaps matches TRBD2 (7 bases). V lost 9 bases to trimming and J lost 5 bases, with 17 bases between them. The CDR3 is 13 residues long. The V gene's germline CDR1 is SNHLY and CDR2 FYNNEI. Written as DNA, the CDR3 is TGTGCCAGGGGGGGGGCAGCTCGGCACGAGCAGTACTTC. Translated: CARGGAARHEQYF. Drawing the rest from reference TRBV2 and TRBJ2-7, the complete variable domain is EPEVTQTPSHQVTQMGQEVILRCVPISNHLYFYWYRQILGQKVEFLVSFYNNEISEKSEIFDDQFSVERPDGSNFTLKIRSTKLEDSAMYFCARGGAARHEQYFGPGTRLTVT.

On this clonotype: A read error may explain this, as a much larger clone is one base away. The missing conserved phenylalanine or tryptophan at the end of this CDR3 makes a read error likely. The genes are TRBV7-2 and TRBJ1-2; no reliable D call. Germline assignment: CDR1 SGHTA and CDR2 FQGNSA. V was clipped by 0 bases and J by 5 bases, with 10 bases between them. The CDR3 runs 14 residues. The CDR3 DNA is TGTGCCAGCAGCTTAGCATGGCGGACTTATGGCTACACCTCC. Its protein is CASSLAWRTYGYTS.

The chain recombines TRBV6-1 with TRBJ1-5; D possibly corresponds to TRBD1 (5 bases). Germline V gives CDR1 MNHNS, CDR2 SASEGT. The CDR3 is 15 amino acids. Between the trimmed V and J ends, which lost 6 bases and 5 bases, there was a span of 17 bases. CDR3 loop: CASRPGPGGYQPQHF. The CDR3 DNA follows: TGTGCCAGCAGGCCGGGGCCGGGCGGGTATCAGCCCCAGCATTTT.

This chain links TRBV6-5 with TRBJ2-5; D uncertain. V was trimmed by 0 bases and J by 2 bases, leaving 16 bases between them. Germline CDR1 is MNHEY and CDR2 is SVGAGI. The CDR3 sequence is 17 residues long. The CDR3 DNA reads TGTGCCAGCAGTTACTCGTCTAGACCCCAACCTCAAGAGACCCAGTACTTC. Translated, it gives CASSYSSRPQPQETQYF.

This clonotype has more than one count but fewer than ten. The chain recombines TRBV11-2 with TRBJ2-7, with D unclear. Trimming removed 2 bases from V and 2 bases from J, with 7 bases in between. Per germline, CDR1 SGHAT and CDR2 FQNNGV. The CDR3 contains 13 residues. CDR3 region: CASSLTQAYEQYF. In DNA form, the CDR3 reads TGTGCCAGCAGCTTAACCCAGGCCTACGAGCAGTACTTC.

The chain combines TRBV4-2 with TRBJ2-1, with TRBD2 matching over 15 bases. Trimming cost V 0 bases and J 3 bases; bases outside gene matches: 6. This CDR3 region has 19 residues. CDR1 and CDR2 (germline): LGHNA, YNFKEQ. The CDR3: CASSQEGLAGGLLYNEQFF. For the CDR3, the DNA is TGTGCCAGCAGCCAAGAGGGACTAGCGGGGGGCCTCCTCTACAATGAGCAGTTCTTC.

Ten or more counts support this clonotype. The chain employs TRBV7-2 and TRBJ1-1, with a possible D match to TRBD1 (6 bases). Trimming stripped 4 bases from V and 6 bases from J, with 18 bases between. The CDR3 covers 15 residues. Looked up from germline, CDR1 is SGHTA and CDR2 is FQGNSA. The DNA for the CDR3 is TGTGCCAGCAGCTCAATGGGGGCTATTGTTGCTGAAGCTTTCTTT. Protein product: CASSSMGAIVAEAFF. Looking up the rest from reference TRBV7-2 and TRBJ1-1 gives the full variable domain: GAGVSQSPSNKVTEKGKDVELRCDPISGHTALYWYRQSLGQGLEFLIYFQGNSAPDKSGLPSDRFSAERTGGSVSTLTIQRTQQEDSAVYLCASSSMGAIVAEAFFGQGTRLTVV.

The rearrangement links TRBV5-6 to TRBJ2-7, with 9 bases matching TRBD2. The CDR3 contains 15 residues. V lost 5 bases to trimming and J lost 4 bases; unmatched junction nucleotides: 10. Germline V gene sequence: CDR1 SGHDT, CDR2 YYEEEE. CDR3 DNA: TGTGCCAGCAGTCCCCCGCCTAGCGGGGTATACGAGCAGTACTTC. Translation: CASSPPPSGVYEQYF. Complete variable domain (other parts from reference TRBV5-6 and TRBJ2-7): DAGVTQSPTHLIKTRGQQVTLRCSPKSGHDTVSWYQQALGQGPQFIFQYYEEEERQRGNFPDRFSGHQFPNYSSELNVNALLLGDSALYLCASSPPPSGVYEQYFGPGTRLTVT.

At least ten counts were recorded for this clonotype. The J gene is TRBJ1-5, the V gene TRBV5-6; 8 nucleotides match TRBD1. Trimming at V came to 0 bases and at J to 3 bases, leaving 8 bases not matched to a gene. The CDR3 has 17 residues. The V gene's germline CDR1 is SGHDT and CDR2 YYEEEE. CDR3 residues: CASSLGPTGEANQPQHF. CDR3 coding DNA: TGTGCCAGCAGCTTGGGACCGACAGGGGAGGCCAATCAGCCCCAGCATTTT.

In regard to this clonotype: With a much larger clone just one base away, this may be a read error. The rearrangement joins TRBV6-6 to TRBJ2-1; 7 bases are shared with TRBD2. V lost 8 bases, J lost 8 bases, and 6 bases stayed unmatched. Germline CDR1 is MNHNY and CDR2 is SVGAGI (reference sequence). CDR3 length equals 12 residues. The CDR3, as DNA: TGTGCCAGCGGTCCCGCGGGGGATGAGCAGTTCTTC. This gives the protein CASGPAGDEQFF.

V is TRBV5-6 and J is TRBJ2-1, with TRBD1 as a possible D gene (7 bases). The V end was cut by 4 bases, the J end by 9 bases, with 14 bases between. There are 13 residues in the CDR3. The germline V gene has CDR1 SGHDT and CDR2 YYEEEE. DNA of the CDR3: TGTGCCAGCAGCCAACACAGGGGAGGTGAGCAGTTCTTC. It encodes CASSQHRGGEQFF.

Only a few counts were recorded for this clonotype. The chain is built from TRBV25-1 and TRBJ2-7, with 10 bases that match TRBD2. The germline V gene has CDR1 MGHDK and CDR2 SYGVNS. The CDR3 runs 15 residues. Losses at the gene ends were 4 bases for V and 2 bases for J; bases not matched to a gene: 5. CDR3 bases: TGTGCCAGCAGTGCAACTAGCGGGGCCGCCTACGAGCAGTACTTC. This translates into CASSATSGAAYEQYF.